The clone carrying this T cell receptor (beta chain) was observed at least ten times. The J segment lost 0 bases and the V segment lost 2 bases, leaving 2 bases of the junction unmatched. The CDR3 runs 15 residues. Germline V CDR1 and CDR2: SGHRS, YFSETQ. This sample was included in a study of T cell repertoires in cytomegalovirus infection. TCRdb reanalysed the reads using MiXCR and keeps one entry per CDR3 protein. The sample has roughly 240,000 distinct CDR3 sequences; 6.5% are singletons. The sample taken for sequencing was PBMCs. The TCR comes from a human donor in good health (CMV status not recorded). Some clones in this sample may be carry-over from other donors' samples. The V and J genes are TRBV5-1 and TRBJ2-3; 8 nucleotides agree with TRBD2. The chain's CDR3 is CASSFSGASTDTQYF. DNA for the CDR3: TGCGCCAGCAGCTTTAGCGGGGCTAGCACAGATACGCAGTATTTT.